The present T cell receptor beta chain was sequenced within a study of shared clonotypes between healthy human individuals. V shed 5 bases, J shed 10 bases, and the junction held 15 bases outside the gene matches. The CDR3 spans 16 residues. Germline V lookup: CDR1 SGHAT, CDR2 FQNNGV. Authors' methods: Junction-only immunoSEQ data arrived without quality scores, meaning filtering differed. Sequenced by immunoSEQ multiplex PCR; TCRdb stores in-frame clones only, minus some. Clone size and the V and J calls come from that table; the DNA yielded D and trimming. Altogether about 2 million clones are present, approximately 94% being singletons, with the ten largest covering around 1.2%. Positive CCR7 selection of CD45RO-negative cells yielded the naive CD8 cells, and terminally differentiated effector memory CD45RA+ cells were excluded. Only Caucasian adults living in Nashville, Tennessee served as donors.

Of note for this clone: What it binds is unknown.

Broader study findings: Expectations were that clonotype sharing among donors would be affected by sequencing depth. A handful of donors shared roughly 5% of their naive CD4 clonotypes.

The specimen was naive CD8+ T cells sorted from blood. The receptor was isolated from a man between 18 and 29 years old in good health. J is TRBJ2-1 and V is TRBV11-2, with TRBD1 matching 9 bases. For the CDR3, the DNA is TGTGCCAGCAGCCCCCCCGGGACAGGGTCCTTCGGGGAGCAGTTCTTC. It yields the protein CASSPPGTGSFGEQFF.